This T cell receptor (beta chain) was captured by sequencing in a study of blood T cell repertoires in COVID-19 (dated by TCRdb to 2018 to 2020). Turning to the overall study: Samples from collaborators originated in the United States, Italy and Spain and spanned both the acute and convalescent phases of COVID-19. The material from the prospective study consisted of cDNA or gDNA derived from T cells, B-cell-depleted T cells, or PBMCs. Samples were obtained from the ongoing ImmuneRACE study (first 160 participants) and from about 1,300 subjects provided by 6 global collaborators. HLA class I and class II types, where available, came from metadata supplied by the sample provider rather than from assay-based typing. Subjects who had been exposed to COVID-19, were actively infected with it, or had recovered from it provided the deeply sampled blood TCRbeta repertoires that made up the dataset. Nearly every sample came with metadata listing a de-identified subject ID, COVID-19 status, age in years and sex. A freely available public database, intended as a resource for researchers studying the immune response to SARS-CoV-2, is where the repertoires were released. What the study reported, not specific to this receptor: How much clinical and demographic metadata was included differed by source and by participant, and the metadata was provided uncurated.

TCRbeta CDR3 regions were amplified from genomic DNA by means of the immunoSEQ Assay, a bias-controlled multiplex PCR. Per the source publication's procedure: Nucleated cell counts per sample were estimated from amplification of reference gene primers within the assay. Sequence reads were collapsed and filtered to measure the absolute abundance of every unique TCRbeta CDR3 rearrangement. Productive Simpson clonality was computed per sample as the square root of Simpson's diversity index over productive rearrangements. TCRdb's version of the immuneACCESS table is confined to in-frame rearrangements and falls short of the full clone set. An unresolved V gene accounts for under half of the shortfall where checked; the remainder is of unknown origin. V, J and clone size derive from that table, while D and trimming were established from the DNA sequence. This sample holds roughly 250,000 clones; approximately 82% were observed only once. Clones ranked in the top ten supply over 1.5% of the sample.

As regards this clone: Its antigen remains undetermined. Base qualities are not provided; no much larger clone lies one nucleotide away.

Whole blood was collected in K2EDTA tubes by collaborating institutions according to the institutions' own protocols. For TCRbeta analysis, collaborators shipped samples as frozen whole blood, isolated PBMCs, or DNA extracted from either of those sample types. From the germline V gene, CDR1 is SNHLY and CDR2 is FYNNEI. Trimmed from V: 6 bases; trimmed from J: 2 bases; junction bases lacking a gene match: 7. The CDR3, from cysteine to phenylalanine, totals 15 residues. The entry retains the CDR3 DNA only, 45 bases that are in frame from base 1. The chain is encoded by TRBV2 joined to TRBJ1-5; 7 bases in between match TRBD1. The clonotype comes from a woman over 75 with acute or convalescent COVID-19. Sequencing used peripheral blood. The CDR3 sequence is CASRRDRAGNQPQHF. The DNA sequence is TGTGCCAGCAGGAGAGACAGGGCGGGCAATCAGCCCCAGCATTTT.